A selection of T cell receptor beta chains follows, all from one sample in a study of blood T cell repertoires in COVID-19. Generated by immunoSEQ multiplex PCR, the TCRdb table keeps only in-frame clones and is missing some. The sample carries 75,000 to 100,000 clones, about 75% recorded once. The sequencing input was peripheral blood. The receptors shown here come from a woman at least 80 years old with acute or convalescent COVID-19. Both conserved end residues are part of each CDR3. D genes are given only for firm matches. Clone size is given for some rows only: seen once, a few or many times, or a class if the clone is expanded.

j_gene | v_gene | abundance | d_gene | CDR3aa | CDR3nt
TRBJ2-3 | TRBV7-2 | NA | TRBD2 | CASSPLAGGRTDTQYF | TGTGCCAGCAGCCCCCTAGCGGGGGGCCGCACAGATACGCAGTATTTT
TRBJ2-3 | TRBV3-1/TRBV3-2 | NA | NA | CASSQMGYTDTQYF | TGTGCCAGCAGCCAGATGGGCTACACAGATACGCAGTATTTT
TRBJ1-5 | TRBV30 | once | TRBD1 | CAWSYGQEQPQHF | TGTGCCTGGAGTTACGGACAGGAGCAGCCCCAGCATTTT
TRBJ1-3 | TRBV5-5 | few | NA | CASSLVRVGASGNTIYF | TGTGCCAGCAGCTTGGTAAGGGTAGGGGCCTCTGGAAACACCATATATTTT
TRBJ2-7 | TRBV5-1 | NA | TRBD2 | CASGWTSGTGLEQYF | TGCGCCAGCGGCTGGACTAGCGGGACCGGGCTCGAGCAGTACTTC
TRBJ1-6 | TRBV30 | NA | TRBD1 | CAWSFQQGSYNSPLHF | TGTGCCTGGAGTTTTCAACAGGGGAGCTATAATTCACCCCTCCACTTT
TRBJ1-6 | TRBV4-1 | NA | NA | CASSHGRGRDNSPLHF | TGCGCCAGCAGCCACGGGAGGGGTCGGGATAATTCACCCCTCCACTTT
TRBJ1-6 | TRBV10-3 | NA | NA | CAIRGGGDNYNSPLHF | TGTGCCATCAGGGGGGGTGGGGATAACTATAATTCACCCCTCCACTTT
TRBJ1-2 | TRBV6-2/TRBV6-3 | NA | TRBD1 | CASSPSQGPDGYTF | TGTGCCAGCAGTCCCTCACAGGGGCCAGATGGCTACACCTTC
TRBJ1-5 | TRBV6-2/TRBV6-3 | NA | TRBD1 | CASSFRGFEPQHF | TGTGCCAGCAGTTTCAGGGGGTTTGAGCCCCAGCATTTT
TRBJ2-3 | TRBV20-1 | NA | NA | CSASSRTDTQYF | TGCAGTGCTAGTTCCAGGACAGATACGCAGTATTTT
TRBJ1-2 | TRBV2 | NA | NA | CAGLTINSYGYTF | TGTGCCGGCCTAACAATAAACAGCTATGGCTACACCTTC
TRBJ1-2 | TRBV12-3/TRBV12-4 | NA | NA | CASSRGSGYTF | TGTGCCAGCAGTAGGGGGTCTGGCTACACCTTC
TRBJ2-1 | TRBV7-8 | few | TRBD2 | CASSLAPSGGRNEQFF | TGTGCCAGCAGCTTAGCCCCTAGCGGGGGGCGGAATGAGCAGTTCTTC
TRBJ2-5 | TRBV5-5 | NA | TRBD2 | CASSLILLGRGAQETQYF | TGTGCCAGCAGCTTAATCCTCTTAGGGCGGGGGGCCCAAGAGACCCAGTACTTC